Listed below are T cell receptor beta chains from one sample, sequenced in a study of cytomegalovirus exposure and HLA in healthy donors. Sequencing used immunoSEQ multiplex PCR; TCRdb keeps in-frame clones, though not all of them. The sample holds about 200,000 clones, more than 75% seen once. The specimen sequenced was PBMCs. These receptors all stem from a woman aged 40 to 50 in good health and CMV-seronegative. CDR3s include the opening cysteine and the closing phenylalanine or tryptophan. A D gene is named only where the DNA matches it firmly. A row's size may be missing; if present it is once, few, many or a size class.

-,TRBJ1-1,-,TRBV4-1,TGCGCCAGCAGCCAAGAACGGCCTAGGACTGAAGCTTTCTTT,CASSQERPRTEAFF
-,TRBJ2-3,-,TRBV7-2,TGTGCCAGCAGCAAACAGCGGGCGACAGATACGCAGTATTTT,CASSKQRATDTQYF
TRBD1,TRBJ1-4,-,TRBV6-6,TGTGCCAGCAGGAAGACAGGGGAGGGTGAAAAACTGTTTTTT,CASRKTGEGEKLFF
TRBD1,TRBJ2-2,-,TRBV28,TGTGCCAGCAGGATGGACAGGCGAAACACCGGGGAGCTGTTTTTT,CASRMDRRNTGELFF
-,TRBJ2-5,-,TRBV7-9,TGTGCCAGCAGCCTGGGGGCAGGGAACCAAGAGACCCAGTACTTC,CASSLGAGNQETQYF
-,TRBJ1-1,-,TRBV7-2,TGTGCCAGCAGCTTAGCTCTGACAGCTAACACTGAAGCTTTCTTT,CASSLALTANTEAFF
-,TRBJ2-1,-,TRBV21-1,TGTGCCAGCAGCCCGGACGGAGGTGAGCAGTTCTTC,CASSPDGGEQFF
TRBD1,TRBJ1-2,-,TRBV19,TGTGCCAGTAGCCTGACAGGGGGCGCGGGGCACTATGGCTACACCTTC,CASSLTGGAGHYGYTF
-,TRBJ2-5,-,TRBV30,TGTGCCTGGAAAGGGACTCCCCCGGAGACCCAGTACTTC,CAWKGTPPETQYF
-,TRBJ2-7,-,TRBV10-1,TGCGCCAGCAGTCCCGTTTCCGGCGAGCAGTACTTC,CASSPVSGEQYF
-,TRBJ2-1,few,TRBV29-1,TGCAGCGTTGAAGAAGTTCTGCCGAGCTCCTACAATGAGCAGTTCTTC,CSVEEVLPSSYNEQFF
-,TRBJ1-4,few,TRBV6-6,TGTGCCAGCAGTTACCAGGGCTTGGTTGAAAAACTGTTTTTT,CASSYQGLVEKLFF
-,TRBJ1-3,-,TRBV28,TGTGCCAGCAGCCTTAACAGAAACTCTGGAAACACCATATATTTT,CASSLNRNSGNTIYF
TRBD1,TRBJ1-1,few,TRBV30,TGTGCCTGGAGTAGGTCCGACAGGGGAAATTGGGTCACTGAAGCTTTCTTT,CAWSRSDRGNWVTEAFF
-,TRBJ2-5,-,TRBV11-3,TGTGCCAGCAGCCGCGCAGGGGAGACCCAGTACTTC,CASSRAGETQYF
TRBD1,TRBJ2-5,-,TRBV27,TGTGCCAGCAGTCCTCGACAGGGGTGGGAGACCCAGTACTTC,CASSPRQGWETQYF
TRBD1,TRBJ1-4,-,TRBV2,TGTGCCAGCAGACCCGACAGGGGATTTGGTGAAAAACTGTTTTTT,CASRPDRGFGEKLFF
-,TRBJ2-1,-,TRBV30,TGTGCCTGTTCTTCCTACAATGAGCAGTTCTTC,CACSSYNEQFF
TRBD1,TRBJ1-2,few,TRBV25-1,TGTGCCAGCAGTAGTTACCCGGACAGGGGGCAAGGCTACACCTTC,CASSSYPDRGQGYTF
TRBD2,TRBJ2-3,few,TRBV18,TGTGCCAGCTCACCCGGTTCGACTAGCGGGAGAAAAGATACGCAGTATTTT,CASSPGSTSGRKDTQYF
TRBD2,TRBJ2-7,-,TRBV29-1,TGCAGCGCGGGAGCTAGCGGGGGCGAGCAGTACTTC,CSAGASGGEQYF
TRBD1,TRBJ2-7,-,TRBV28,TGTGCCAGCACCGAACCGGGACAGGGGTACGAGCAGTACTTC,CASTEPGQGYEQYF
-,TRBJ2-3,-,TRBV2,TGTGCCAGCAGTGATGGGGCTTTCACAGATACGCAGTATTTT,CASSDGAFTDTQYF
TRBD1,TRBJ1-5,-,TRBV2,TGTGCCAGCACCGGGACAGGGGAGAATCAGCCCCAGCATTTT,CASTGTGENQPQHF
-,TRBJ1-5,few,TRBV7-9,TGTGCCAGCAGCTTAATGAGTCAAGATCAGCCCCAGCATTTT,CASSLMSQDQPQHF
TRBD2,TRBJ2-1,-,TRBV9,TGTGCCAGCAGCGCGGCGGGAGGGAGGTCCTACAATGAGCAGTTCTTC,CASSAAGGRSYNEQFF
-,TRBJ1-4,-,TRBV18,TGTGCCAGCTCACCCCAGCGTCCTACAACTAATGAAAAACTGTTTTTT,CASSPQRPTTNEKLFF
TRBD2,TRBJ2-5,-,TRBV5-1,TGCGCCAGCAGCTTTGGAGGACTAGCGGACGTCAAGGAGACCCAGTACTTC,CASSFGGLADVKETQYF
TRBD2,TRBJ2-7,once,TRBV6-5,TGTGCCAGCAACCCCTATCCCAGCGGGACCTACGAGCAGTACTTC,CASNPYPSGTYEQYF
-,TRBJ2-5,-,TRBV7-3,TGTGCCAGCAGCTCCCAGGGCGTAGAGACCCAGTACTTC,CASSSQGVETQYF
TRBD1,TRBJ1-1,-,TRBV27,TGTGCCAGCAGTTCTTGGACAGGGGGCTTGTACACTGAAGCTTTCTTT,CASSSWTGGLYTEAFF
-,TRBJ2-7,-,TRBV2,TGTGCCAGCAGTGTCCCGCGGTGGGGGGAACTCTCCTACGAGCAGTACTTC,CASSVPRWGELSYEQYF
-,TRBJ2-7,-,TRBV29-1,TGCAGCGTTGAACTCCCACCTGAGGGGGGGGCACGGTACGAGCAGTACTTC,CSVELPPEGGARYEQYF
-,TRBJ1-5,-,TRBV10-3,TGTGCCATCAGTGAGACAAACACCATGATCCGAAACAATCAGCCCCAGCATTTT,CAISETNTMIRNNQPQHF
TRBD2,TRBJ2-7,few,TRBV27,TGTGCCAGCAGCCTGTCCTGGGGGACTAGCGGCTACGAGCAGTACTTC,CASSLSWGTSGYEQYF
TRBD2,TRBJ2-1,-,TRBV6-1,TGTGCCAGCAGCCCGGGACTAGCGGTTGGGGAGCAGTTCTTC,CASSPGLAVGEQFF
TRBD2,TRBJ2-1,-,TRBV7-6,TGTGCCAGCAGCGCGACTAGCGGGAGGGCGGGTTATGTCTACAATGAGCAGTTCTTC,CASSATSGRAGYVYNEQFF
-,TRBJ2-7,-,TRBV27,TGTGCCAGCAGTCCGGGGATTTCCCGCCGGTCACAGTACTTC,CASSPGISRRSQYF
TRBD2,TRBJ2-7,once,TRBV6-5,TGTGCCAGCAGCTCGACTAGCGGGAGCTACGAGCAGTACTTC,CASSSTSGSYEQYF
-,TRBJ2-3,-,TRBV21-1,TGTGCCAGCACTAATAGACAGGGGCCCACAGATACGCAGTATTTT,CASTNRQGPTDTQYF
TRBD1,TRBJ1-1,-,TRBV28,TGTGCCAGCAGTTACCTGGACAGGGGAGGTACTGAAGCTTTCTTT,CASSYLDRGGTEAFF
-,TRBJ2-7,once,TRBV5-4,TGTGCCAGCAGCTTCGGTTTATACGAGCAGTACTTC,CASSFGLYEQYF
-,TRBJ1-5,-,TRBV28,TGTGCCAGTTGGGGGGTGGGTGGCAATCAGCCCCAGCATTTT,CASWGVGGNQPQHF
-,TRBJ2-7,-,TRBV6-5,TGTGCCAGCAGTCCCCAGGGTTCCTACGAGCAGTACTTC,CASSPQGSYEQYF